The clone carrying this TCR beta chain was counted at least ten times. Its target is unknown. This entry comes from a study of T-cell reconstitution after alpha-beta-depleted transplantation in children. This CDR3 has 20 amino acids. CDR1 is LGHNA, CDR2 YNFKEQ, per germline. J gave up 0 bases and V 3 bases, and 14 bases lay outside the gene matches. TCRbeta library preparation incorporated unique molecular identifiers. MiXCR, run by TCRdb on the PCR reads, gives a single entry per CDR3 protein. The sample has approximately 500,000 distinct CDR3 sequences, about 10% seen once. General study findings and limits: T-cell numbers and diversity one year post-transplant derived largely from freshly generated T cells. Several hundred expanded graft clones reportedly gave rise to the alpha-beta T cells present about two months after transplant.

V usage is TRBV4-2 and J usage is TRBJ2-3; 11 nucleotides agree with TRBD2. The source material was PBMCs, sampled before TCRalphabeta/CD19-depleted stem cell transplant. The clonotype was recovered from a child aged 2 to 10 with inherited bone marrow failure, due to receive a stem cell transplant. The CDR3 loop reads CASSQPTGLAEGPSTDTQYF. CDR3 sequence (DNA): TGTGCCAGCAGCCAGCCTACGGGACTAGCGGAGGGGCCTAGCACAGATACGCAGTATTTT.